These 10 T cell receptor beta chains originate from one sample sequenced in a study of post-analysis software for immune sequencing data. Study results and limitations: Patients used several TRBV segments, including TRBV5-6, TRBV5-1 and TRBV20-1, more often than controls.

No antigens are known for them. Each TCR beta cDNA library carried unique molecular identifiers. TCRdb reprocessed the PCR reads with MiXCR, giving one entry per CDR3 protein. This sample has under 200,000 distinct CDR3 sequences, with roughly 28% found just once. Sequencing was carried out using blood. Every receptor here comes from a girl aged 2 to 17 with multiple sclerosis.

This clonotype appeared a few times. The CDR3 is CSASRTQTGFNEQYF. For the CDR3, the DNA is TGCAGTGCTTCCCGGACCCAAACCGGGTTCAATGAGCAGTACTTC. This chain joins TRBV20-1 and TRBJ2-5; unclear D gene. V shed 5 bases and J shed 11 bases, with 27 bases lying between them. The CDR3 has 15 residues. Germline lookup yields CDR1 DFQATT and CDR2 SNEGSKA (reference sequence).

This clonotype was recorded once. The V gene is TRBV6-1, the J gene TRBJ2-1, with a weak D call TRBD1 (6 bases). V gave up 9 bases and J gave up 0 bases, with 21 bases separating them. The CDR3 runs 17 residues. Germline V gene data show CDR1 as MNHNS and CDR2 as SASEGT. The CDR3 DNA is TGTGCCAGTACACCGGGTATGGGGGCCACCTCCTACAATGAGCAGTTCTTC. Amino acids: CASTPGMGATSYNEQFF.

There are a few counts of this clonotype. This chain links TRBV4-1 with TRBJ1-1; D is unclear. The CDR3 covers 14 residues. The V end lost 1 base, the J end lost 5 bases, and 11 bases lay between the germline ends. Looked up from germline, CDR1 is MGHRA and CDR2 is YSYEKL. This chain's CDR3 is CASSQAQWGTEAFF. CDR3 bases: TGCGCCAGCAGCCAAGCACAGTGGGGTACTGAAGCTTTCTTT.

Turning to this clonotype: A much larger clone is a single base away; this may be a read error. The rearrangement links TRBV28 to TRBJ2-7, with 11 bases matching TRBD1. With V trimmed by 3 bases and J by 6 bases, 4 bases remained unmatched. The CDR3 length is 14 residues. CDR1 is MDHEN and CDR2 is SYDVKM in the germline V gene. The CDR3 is CASSFPGTGGEQYF. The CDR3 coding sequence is TGTGCCAGCAGTTTTCCTGGGACAGGGGGCGAGCAGTACTTC.

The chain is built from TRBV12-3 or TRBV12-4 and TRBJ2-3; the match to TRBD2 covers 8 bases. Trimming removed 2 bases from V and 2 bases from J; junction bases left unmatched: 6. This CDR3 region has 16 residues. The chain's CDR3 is CASSLRGGDPTDTQYF. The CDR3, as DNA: TGTGCCAGCAGTTTACGGGGGGGGGACCCCACAGATACGCAGTATTTT.

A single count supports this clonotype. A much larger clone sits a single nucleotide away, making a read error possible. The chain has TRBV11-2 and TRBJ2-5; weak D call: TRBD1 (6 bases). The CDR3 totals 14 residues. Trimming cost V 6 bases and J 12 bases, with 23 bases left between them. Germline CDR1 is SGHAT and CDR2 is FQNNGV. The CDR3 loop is CASRHQGQQEAKYF. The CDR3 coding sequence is TGTGCCAGCAGACACCAAGGACAGCAAGAGGCCAAGTACTTC. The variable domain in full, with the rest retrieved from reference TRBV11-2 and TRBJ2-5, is EAGVAQSPRYKIIEKRQSVAFWCNPISGHATLYWYQQILGQGPKLLIQFQNNGVVDDSQLPKDRFSAERLKGVDSTLKIQPAKLEDSAVYLCASRHQGQQEAKYFGPGTRLLVL.

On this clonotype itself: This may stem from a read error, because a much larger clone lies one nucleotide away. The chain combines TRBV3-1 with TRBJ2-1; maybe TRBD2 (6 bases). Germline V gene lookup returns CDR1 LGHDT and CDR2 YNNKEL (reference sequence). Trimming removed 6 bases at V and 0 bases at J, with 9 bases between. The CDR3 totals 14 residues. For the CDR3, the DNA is TGTGCCAGCAGACTGGGGGGCTCCTACAATGAGCAGTTCTTC. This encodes CASRLGGSYNEQFF.

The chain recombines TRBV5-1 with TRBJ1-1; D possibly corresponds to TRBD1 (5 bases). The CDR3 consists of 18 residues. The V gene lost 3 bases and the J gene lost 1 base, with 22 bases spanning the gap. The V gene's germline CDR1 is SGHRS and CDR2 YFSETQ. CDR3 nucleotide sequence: TGCGCCAGCAGCTACTCCGATCTGAGGACAAGAGGGAACACTGAAGCTTTCTTT. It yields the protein CASSYSDLRTRGNTEAFF.

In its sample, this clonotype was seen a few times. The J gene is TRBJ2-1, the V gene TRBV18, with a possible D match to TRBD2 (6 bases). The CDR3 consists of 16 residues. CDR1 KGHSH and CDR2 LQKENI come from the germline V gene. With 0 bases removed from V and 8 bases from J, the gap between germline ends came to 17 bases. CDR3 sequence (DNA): TGTGCCAGCTCACCACCGTCCGGGGGTCGGTGGGATGAGCAGTTCTTC. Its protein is CASSPPSGGRWDEQFF.

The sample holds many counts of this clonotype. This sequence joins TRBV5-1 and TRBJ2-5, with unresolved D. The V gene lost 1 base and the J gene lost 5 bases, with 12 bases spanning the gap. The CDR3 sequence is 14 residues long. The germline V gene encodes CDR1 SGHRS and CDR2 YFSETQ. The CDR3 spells CASSLSGSKETQYF. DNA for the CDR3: TGCGCCAGCAGCTTGTCCGGATCGAAGGAGACCCAGTACTTC.